This T cell receptor (beta chain) was documented in a study of OX40 agonist ivuxolimab in advanced cancers. Study in general: Patients received intravenous ivuxolimab every 2 weeks at 0.01 to 10 mg/kg.

V lost 4 bases and J lost 4, with 16 bases in between. This CDR3 has 15 amino acids. Germline V CDR1 and CDR2: MGHRA, YSYEKL. The repertoire was sequenced with immunoSEQ multiplex PCR; TCRdb's copy has only in-frame clones and lacks some. The sample has over 90,000 clones; about nine tenths are singletons. Sampled blood was obtained at baseline, cycle 4 day 1, and cycle 7 day 1. Study results and caveats: Expansion of clones was among the lowest in partial responders at 0.1-3.0 mg/kg.

With regard to this clone: Its antigen is currently unknown.

The V gene is TRBV4-1, the J gene TRBJ1-1; no definite D call. This sequence originates from an adult with an advanced solid tumor such as melanoma, head and neck, liver or kidney cancer. Source: CD4+ or CD8+ T cells sorted from blood, taken in a trial of the OX40 agonist ivuxolimab. The CDR3 DNA follows: TGCGCCAGCAGCCCCCCCGCCGGGGAGGGCACTGAAGCTTTCTTT. Residues: CASSPPAGEGTEAFF.